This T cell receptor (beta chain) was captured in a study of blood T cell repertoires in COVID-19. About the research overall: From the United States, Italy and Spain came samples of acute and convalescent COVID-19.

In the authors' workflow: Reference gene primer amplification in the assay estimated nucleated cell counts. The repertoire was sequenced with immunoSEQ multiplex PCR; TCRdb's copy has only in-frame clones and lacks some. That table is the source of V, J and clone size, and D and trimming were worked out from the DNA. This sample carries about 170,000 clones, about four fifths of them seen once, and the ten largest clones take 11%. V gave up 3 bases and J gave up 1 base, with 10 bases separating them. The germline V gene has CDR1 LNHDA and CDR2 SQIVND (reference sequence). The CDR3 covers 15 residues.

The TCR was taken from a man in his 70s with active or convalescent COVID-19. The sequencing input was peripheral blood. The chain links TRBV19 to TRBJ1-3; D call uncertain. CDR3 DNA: TGTGCCAGTAGTATCTCGGGAATATCTGGAAACACCATATATTTT. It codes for CASSISGISGNTIYF.